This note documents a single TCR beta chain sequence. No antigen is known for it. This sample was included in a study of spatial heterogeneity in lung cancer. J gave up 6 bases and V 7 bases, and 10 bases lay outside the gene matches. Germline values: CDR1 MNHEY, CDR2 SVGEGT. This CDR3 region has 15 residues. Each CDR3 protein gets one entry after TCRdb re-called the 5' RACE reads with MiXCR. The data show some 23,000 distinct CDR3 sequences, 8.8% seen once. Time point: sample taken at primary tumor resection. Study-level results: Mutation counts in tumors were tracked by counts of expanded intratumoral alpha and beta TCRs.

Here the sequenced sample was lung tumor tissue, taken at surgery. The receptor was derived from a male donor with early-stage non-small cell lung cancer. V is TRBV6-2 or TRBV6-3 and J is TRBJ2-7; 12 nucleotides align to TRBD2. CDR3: CASKFLAGGPGEQYF. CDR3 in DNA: TGTGCCAGCAAGTTCCTAGCGGGAGGGCCTGGCGAGCAGTACTTC.